This T cell receptor (beta chain) was observed in a study of beta chain features in type 1 diabetes. Study results and limitations: Short templates might get an advantage during PCR, and this would be equal in patients and controls. For Type 1 diabetes patients, all four CD4+ subsets carried TCRB CDR3s that were moderately but significantly shorter. A potential influence of HLA type upon TCRB rearrangement remained unresolved herein. The naive, central memory and Treg TCRB repertoires looked more alike in patients than they did in healthy donors.

Germline lookup yields CDR1 MDHEN and CDR2 SYDVKM. This CDR3 has 18 residues. The V gene end was trimmed by 6 bases and the J gene end by 0 bases; junction bases not matched to a gene: 12. Isolated RNA was reverse transcribed in full, so expressed TCRB transcripts were sequenced. TCRdb keeps only in-frame clones here, not all; method: immunoSEQ multiplex PCR. The table shows about 240,000 clones, with roughly 14% occurring only once. This clone was recorded a few times. Its specificity is not known. The sequenced sample was naive CD4+ T cells from blood. The chain combines TRBV28 with TRBJ1-5; 9 nucleotides line up with TRBD1. The TCR sequence derives from a young man with type 1 diabetes. CDR3 sequence (DNA): TGTGCCAGCAGCCCTATGGGACAGGGAATCTATAGCAATCAGCCCCAGCATTTT. Translating it yields CASSPMGQGIYSNQPQHF.